What follows are 5 T cell receptor beta chains derived from one specimen sequenced in a study of T cells in Graves' hyperthyroidism and ophthalmopathy (dated by TCRdb to the late 2010s). Receptor libraries were prepared by multiplex PCR. The reads were generated on an Illumina HiSeq 2000. TCR beta CDR3 regions were amplified from RNA transcripts. The TCR CDR3 was subjected to a first round of RT-PCR using the HTBI primer set and the Qiagen OneStep RT-PCR kit. The raw public reads went through TCRdb reprocessing: fastp at Q25, MiXCR clone calling, in-frame beta chains kept. Rows with one shared CDR3 protein collapse into an entry with the most common genes and DNA. The sample table shows roughly 710,000 distinct CDR3 sequences, and 30% to 40% are seen once. Of the sample, 31% is held by the ten largest clones. Sequencing used blood. Receptors originate from a woman aged 40 to 55 with Graves' hyperthyroidism.

The chain joins TRBV24-1 to TRBJ1-3; weak D call: TRBD1 (5 bases). This CDR3 has 15 residues. The germline gives CDR1 KGHDR, CDR2 SFDVKD. The V and J ends lost 2 bases and 1 base respectively, with 8 bases between them. CDR3: CATSDSSGSGNTIYF. Written as DNA, the CDR3 is TGTGCCACCAGTGATTCCTCAGGGTCTGGAAACACCATATATTTT.

V usage is TRBV25-1 and J usage is TRBJ2-7; perhaps D is TRBD1 or TRBD2 (5 bases each). The V and J ends lost 6 bases and 2 bases respectively, with 14 bases between them. This CDR3 spans 14 amino acids. The germline V gene has CDR1 MGHDK and CDR2 SYGVNS. The chain's CDR3 is CASRPRDGTYEQYF. The CDR3 coding sequence is TGTGCCAGCAGACCTAGGGACGGGACCTACGAGCAGTACTTC.

This clonotype appeared a few times. A junction boundary mismatches the germline segment, possibly from a read error. This chain connects TRBV7-7 to TRBJ2-7, with D perhaps assigned TRBD1 or TRBD2 (5 bases each). The CDR3 has 15 amino acids. Germline V CDR1 and CDR2: SSHAT, FNYEAQ (reference sequence). The CDR3 DNA reads TGTGCTAGCAGCTCCTCCGGGGCCAAATCCTACGAGCAGTACTTC. Amino acids: CASSSSGAKSYEQYF.

This clonotype appeared many times. V gene TRBV7-8 combines with J gene TRBJ1-5; 9 bases map to TRBD1. Losses at the gene ends were 1 base for V and 4 bases for J; bases not matched to a gene: 5. The CDR3 consists of 16 residues. Looked up from germline, CDR1 is SGHVS and CDR2 is FQNEAQ. This chain's CDR3 is CASSLEQGAANQPQHF. The CDR3 DNA sequence: TGTGCCAGCAGCTTAGAACAGGGGGCCGCAAATCAGCCCCAGCATTTT.

CDR3 loop: CASSPEGGNYGYTF. CDR3 nucleotides: TGTGCCAGCAGCCCAGAGGGCGGCAACTATGGCTACACCTTC. The chain joins TRBV7-8 to TRBJ1-2; no firm D call. Between the trimmed V and J ends, which lost 5 bases and 2 bases, there was a span of 12 bases. This CDR3 has 14 residues. Germline loops: CDR1 SGHVS, CDR2 FQNEAQ.